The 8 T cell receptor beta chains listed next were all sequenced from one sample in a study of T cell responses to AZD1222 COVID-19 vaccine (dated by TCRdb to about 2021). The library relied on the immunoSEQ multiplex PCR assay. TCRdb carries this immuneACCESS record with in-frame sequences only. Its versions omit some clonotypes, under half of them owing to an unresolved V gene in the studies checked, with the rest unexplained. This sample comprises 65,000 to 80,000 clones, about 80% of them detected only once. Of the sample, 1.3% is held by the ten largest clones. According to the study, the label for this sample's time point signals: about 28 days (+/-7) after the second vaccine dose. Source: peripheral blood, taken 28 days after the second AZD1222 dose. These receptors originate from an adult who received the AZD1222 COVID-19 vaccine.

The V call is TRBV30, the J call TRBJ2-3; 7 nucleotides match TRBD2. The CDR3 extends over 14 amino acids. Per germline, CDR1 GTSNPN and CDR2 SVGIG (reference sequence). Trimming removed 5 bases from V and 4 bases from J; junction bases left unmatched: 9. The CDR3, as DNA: TGTGCCTGGGGGCTAGCGGTGGGATCAGATACGCAGTATTTT. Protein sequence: CAWGLAVGSDTQYF.

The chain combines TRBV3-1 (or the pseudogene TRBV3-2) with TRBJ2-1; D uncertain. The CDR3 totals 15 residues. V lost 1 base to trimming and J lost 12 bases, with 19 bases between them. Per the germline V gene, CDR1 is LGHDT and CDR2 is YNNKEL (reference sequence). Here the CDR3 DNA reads TGTGCCAGCAGCCAAGGTCTACAGACACAAACCGGGCAGTTCTTC. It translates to CASSQGLQTQTGQFF.

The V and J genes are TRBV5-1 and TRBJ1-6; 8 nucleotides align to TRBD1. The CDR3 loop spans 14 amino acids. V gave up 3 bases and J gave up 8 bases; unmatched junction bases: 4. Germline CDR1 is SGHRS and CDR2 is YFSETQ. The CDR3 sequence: CASSSGGGYSPLHF. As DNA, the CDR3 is TGCGCCAGCAGCTCAGGGGGCGGATATTCACCCCTCCACTTT.

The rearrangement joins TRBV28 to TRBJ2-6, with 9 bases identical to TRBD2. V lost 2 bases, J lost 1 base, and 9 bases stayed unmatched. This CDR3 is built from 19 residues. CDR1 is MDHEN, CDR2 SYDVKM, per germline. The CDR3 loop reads CASSLAGGPQWSGANVLTF. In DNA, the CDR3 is TGTGCCAGCAGTTTAGCGGGAGGGCCTCAGTGGTCTGGGGCCAACGTCCTGACTTTC.

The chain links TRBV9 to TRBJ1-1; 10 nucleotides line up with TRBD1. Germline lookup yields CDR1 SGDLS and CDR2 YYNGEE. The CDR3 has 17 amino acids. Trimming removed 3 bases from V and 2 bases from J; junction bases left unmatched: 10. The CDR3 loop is CASSGDRGPPSNTEAFF. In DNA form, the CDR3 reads TGTGCCAGCAGCGGGGACAGGGGACCCCCATCCAACACTGAAGCTTTCTTT.

CDR3 sequence reads: CASSPSPRGTEAFF. In DNA form, the CDR3 reads TGTGCCAGCAGTCCCTCCCCCAGGGGCACTGAAGCTTTCTTT. The gene calls are TRBV27 and TRBJ1-1; possible D gene TRBD1, 6 bases. The length of the CDR3 is 14 residues. The V end lost 5 bases, the J end lost 4 bases, and 14 bases lay between the germline ends. Germline values: CDR1 MNHEY, CDR2 SMNVEV (reference sequence).

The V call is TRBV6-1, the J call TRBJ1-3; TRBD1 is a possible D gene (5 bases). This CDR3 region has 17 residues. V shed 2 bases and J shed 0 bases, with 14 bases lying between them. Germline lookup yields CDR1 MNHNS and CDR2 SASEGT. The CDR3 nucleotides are TGTGCCAGCAGTGAACCGGGGGGAGTGAGCTCTGGAAACACCATATATTTT. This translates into CASSEPGGVSSGNTIYF.

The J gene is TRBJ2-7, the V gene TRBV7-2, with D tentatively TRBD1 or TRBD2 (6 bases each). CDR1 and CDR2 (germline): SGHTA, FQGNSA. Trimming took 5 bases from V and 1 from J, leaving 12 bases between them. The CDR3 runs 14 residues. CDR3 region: CASSPGGLSYEQYF. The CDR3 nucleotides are TGTGCCAGCAGCCCCGGGGGCCTTTCCTACGAGCAGTACTTC.